This T cell receptor beta chain was sequenced in a study of blood T cell repertoires in COVID-19. Study-level background: Italy, Spain and the United States were the sources of the convalescent and acute COVID-19 samples. From T cells, B-cell-depleted T cells, or PBMCs came the material, which was cDNA or gDNA.

The CDR3 extends over 15 amino acids. Germline V CDR1 and CDR2: SGHNT, YYREEE (reference sequence). Deletions cut 1 base from V and 2 bases from J, with 9 bases between. Authors' analysis steps: For nucleated cells, counts were estimated from reference gene primer amplification. The assay was immunoSEQ multiplex PCR, and TCRdb's table has in-frame clones only and misses some. That table furnishes V, J and clone size, whereas the DNA furnished D and trimming. Seen here are around 100,000 clones, around 87% observed once, and the top ten hold approximately 15%. This sequence joins TRBV5-4 and TRBJ2-2; D may be TRBD1 (5 bases). Source material: peripheral blood. The sequence was collected from a man in his fifties with acute or convalescent COVID-19. The CDR3 protein is CASSLKGINTGELFF. The CDR3 DNA is TGTGCCAGCAGCTTGAAGGGGATTAACACCGGGGAGCTGTTTTTT.